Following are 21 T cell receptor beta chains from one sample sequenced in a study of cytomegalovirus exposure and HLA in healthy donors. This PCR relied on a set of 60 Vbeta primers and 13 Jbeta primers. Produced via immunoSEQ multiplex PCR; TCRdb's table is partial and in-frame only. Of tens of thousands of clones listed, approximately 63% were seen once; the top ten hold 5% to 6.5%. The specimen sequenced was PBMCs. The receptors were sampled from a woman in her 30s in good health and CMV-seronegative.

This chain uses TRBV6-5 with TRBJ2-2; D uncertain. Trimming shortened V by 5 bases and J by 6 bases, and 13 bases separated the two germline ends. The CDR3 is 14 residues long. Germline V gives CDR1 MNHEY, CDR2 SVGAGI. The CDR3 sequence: CASSPSTLAGELFF. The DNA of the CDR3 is TGTGCCAGCAGTCCCTCTACTCTCGCCGGGGAGCTGTTTTTT.

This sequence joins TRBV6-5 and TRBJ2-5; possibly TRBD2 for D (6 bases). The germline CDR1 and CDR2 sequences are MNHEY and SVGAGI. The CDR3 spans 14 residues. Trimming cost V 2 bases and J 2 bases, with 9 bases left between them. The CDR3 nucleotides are TGTGCCAGCAGTTACCCGGGAGTTCAAGAGACCCAGTACTTC. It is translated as CASSYPGVQETQYF.

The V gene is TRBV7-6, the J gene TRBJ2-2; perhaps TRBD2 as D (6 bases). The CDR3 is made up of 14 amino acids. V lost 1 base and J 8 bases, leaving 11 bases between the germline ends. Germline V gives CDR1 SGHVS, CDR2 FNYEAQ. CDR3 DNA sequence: TGTGCCAGCAGCTTAGAGGCGGGAACGGGGGAGCTGTTTTTT. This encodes CASSLEAGTGELFF.

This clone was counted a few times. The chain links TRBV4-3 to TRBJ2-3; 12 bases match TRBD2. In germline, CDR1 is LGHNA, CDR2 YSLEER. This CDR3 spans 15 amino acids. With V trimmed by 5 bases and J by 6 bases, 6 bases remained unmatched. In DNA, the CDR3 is TGCGCCAGCAGCGCGACTAGCGGGAGCCCTGATACGCAGTATTTT. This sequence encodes CASSATSGSPDTQYF.

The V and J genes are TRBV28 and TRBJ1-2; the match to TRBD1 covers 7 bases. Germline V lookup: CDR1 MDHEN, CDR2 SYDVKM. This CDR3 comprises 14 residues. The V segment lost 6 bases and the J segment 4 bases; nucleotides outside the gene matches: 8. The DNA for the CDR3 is TGTGCCAGCAGGCCGGGACAGTCTGGCTATGGCTACACCTTC. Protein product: CASRPGQSGYGYTF.

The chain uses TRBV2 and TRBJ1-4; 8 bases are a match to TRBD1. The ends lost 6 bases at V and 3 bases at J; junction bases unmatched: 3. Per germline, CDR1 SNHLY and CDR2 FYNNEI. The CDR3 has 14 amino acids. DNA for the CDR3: TGTGCCAGCAGCATACAGGGGGCTAATGAAAAACTGTTTTTT. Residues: CASSIQGANEKLFF.

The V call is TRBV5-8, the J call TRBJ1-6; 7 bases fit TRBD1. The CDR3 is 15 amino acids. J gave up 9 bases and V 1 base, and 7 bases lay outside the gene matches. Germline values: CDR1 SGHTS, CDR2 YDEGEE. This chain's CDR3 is CASSLYGTEGSPLHF. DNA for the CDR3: TGTGCCAGCAGCTTGTATGGGACAGAGGGTTCACCCCTCCACTTT.

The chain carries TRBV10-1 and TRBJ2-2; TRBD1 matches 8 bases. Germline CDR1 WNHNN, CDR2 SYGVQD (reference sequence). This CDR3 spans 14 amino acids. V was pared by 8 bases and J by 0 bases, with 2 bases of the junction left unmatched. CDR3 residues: CASQGAPNTGELFF. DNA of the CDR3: TGCGCCAGCCAGGGGGCCCCGAACACCGGGGAGCTGTTTTTT.

The CDR3 loop is CASSAPGLAGVETQYF. CDR3 nucleotide sequence: TGTGCCAGCAGCGCCCCTGGACTAGCGGGAGTAGAGACCCAGTACTTC. The rearrangement links TRBV9 to TRBJ2-5; 13 bases match TRBD2. Losses at the gene ends were 3 bases for V and 4 bases for J; bases not matched to a gene: 6. The CDR3 totals 16 residues. Germline V gives CDR1 SGDLS, CDR2 YYNGEE.

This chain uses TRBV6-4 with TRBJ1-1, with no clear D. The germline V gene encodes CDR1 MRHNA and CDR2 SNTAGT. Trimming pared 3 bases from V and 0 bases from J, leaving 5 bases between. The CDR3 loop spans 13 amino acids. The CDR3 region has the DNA TGTGCCAGCAGTGAGTACATGAACACTGAAGCTTTCTTT. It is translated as CASSEYMNTEAFF.

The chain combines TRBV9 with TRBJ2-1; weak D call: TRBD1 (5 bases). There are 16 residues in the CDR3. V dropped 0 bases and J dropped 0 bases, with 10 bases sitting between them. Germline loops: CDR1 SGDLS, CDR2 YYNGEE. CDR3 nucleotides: TGTGCCAGCAGCGTAGAGGGGATAAGCTCCTACAATGAGCAGTTCTTC. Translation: CASSVEGISSYNEQFF.

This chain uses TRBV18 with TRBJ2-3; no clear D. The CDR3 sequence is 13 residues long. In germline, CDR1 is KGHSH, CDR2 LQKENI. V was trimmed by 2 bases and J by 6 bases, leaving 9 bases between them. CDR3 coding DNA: TGTGCCAGCTCACCAGAACTGGTGGATACGCAGTATTTT. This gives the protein CASSPELVDTQYF. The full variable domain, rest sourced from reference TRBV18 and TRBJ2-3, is NAGVMQNPRHLVRRRGQEARLRCSPMKGHSHVYWYRQLPEEGLKFMVYLQKENIIDESGMPKERFSAEFPKEGPSILRIQQVVRGDSAAYFCASSPELVDTQYFGPGTRLTVL.

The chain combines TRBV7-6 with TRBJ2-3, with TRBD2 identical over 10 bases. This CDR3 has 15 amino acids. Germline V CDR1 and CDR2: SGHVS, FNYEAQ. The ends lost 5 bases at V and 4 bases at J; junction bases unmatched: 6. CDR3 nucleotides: TGTGCCAGCAGCCCTCTAGCGGGAGTCCCAGATACGCAGTATTTT. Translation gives CASSPLAGVPDTQYF.

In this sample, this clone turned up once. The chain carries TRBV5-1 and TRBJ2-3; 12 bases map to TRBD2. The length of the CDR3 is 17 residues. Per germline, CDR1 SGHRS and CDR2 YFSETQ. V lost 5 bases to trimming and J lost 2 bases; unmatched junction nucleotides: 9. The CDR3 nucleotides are TGCGCCAGCAGTCCCACACTAGCGGGGGGTAACACAGATACGCAGTATTTT. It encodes CASSPTLAGGNTDTQYF.

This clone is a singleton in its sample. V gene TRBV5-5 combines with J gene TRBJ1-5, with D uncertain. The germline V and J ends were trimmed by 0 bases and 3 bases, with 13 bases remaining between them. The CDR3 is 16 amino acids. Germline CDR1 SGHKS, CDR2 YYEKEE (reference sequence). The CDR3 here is CASSLGLTRDNQPQHF. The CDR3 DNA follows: TGTGCCAGCAGCTTGGGCCTAACACGGGACAATCAGCCCCAGCATTTT.

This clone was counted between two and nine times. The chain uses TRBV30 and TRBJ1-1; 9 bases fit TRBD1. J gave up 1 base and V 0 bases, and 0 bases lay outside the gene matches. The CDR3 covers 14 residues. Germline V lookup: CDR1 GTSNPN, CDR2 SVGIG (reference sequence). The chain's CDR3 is CAWSVQGANTEAFF. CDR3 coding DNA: TGTGCCTGGAGTGTACAGGGGGCGAACACTGAAGCTTTCTTT.

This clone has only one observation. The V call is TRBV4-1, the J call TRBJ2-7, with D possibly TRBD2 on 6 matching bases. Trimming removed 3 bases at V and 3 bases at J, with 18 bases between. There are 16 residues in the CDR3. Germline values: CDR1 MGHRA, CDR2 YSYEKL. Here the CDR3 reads CASSQSSGPTYYEQYF. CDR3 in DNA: TGCGCCAGCAGCCAGTCGAGCGGGCCGACCTACTACGAGCAGTACTTC.

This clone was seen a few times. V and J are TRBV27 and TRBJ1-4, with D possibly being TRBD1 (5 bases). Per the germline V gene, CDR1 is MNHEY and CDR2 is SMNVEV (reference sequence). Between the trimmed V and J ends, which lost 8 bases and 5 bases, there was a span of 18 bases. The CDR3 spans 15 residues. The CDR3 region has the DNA TGTGCCAGCTCCAATACGGGACTGAGAAATGAAAAACTGTTTTTT. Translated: CASSNTGLRNEKLFF.

CDR3 region: CSVGDRGEPQHF. Written as DNA, the CDR3 is TGCAGCGTTGGGGACAGGGGAGAGCCCCAGCATTTT. This rearrangement joins TRBV29-1 to TRBJ1-5; TRBD1 agrees at 10 bases. CDR1 is SQVTM and CDR2 is ANQGSEA in the germline V gene. The CDR3 runs 12 residues. The trim removed 4 bases at V and 8 bases at J, leaving 2 bases unmatched.

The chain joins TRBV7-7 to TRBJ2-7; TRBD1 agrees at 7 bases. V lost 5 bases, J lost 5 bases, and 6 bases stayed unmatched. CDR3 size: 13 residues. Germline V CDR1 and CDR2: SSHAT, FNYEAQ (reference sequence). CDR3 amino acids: CASSAKTGNEQYF. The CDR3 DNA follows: TGTGCCAGCAGCGCTAAGACAGGGAACGAGCAGTACTTC.

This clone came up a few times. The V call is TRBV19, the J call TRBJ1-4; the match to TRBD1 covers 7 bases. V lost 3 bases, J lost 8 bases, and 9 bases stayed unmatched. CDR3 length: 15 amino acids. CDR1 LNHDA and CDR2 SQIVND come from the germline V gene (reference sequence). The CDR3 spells CASSMVAGGGEKLFF. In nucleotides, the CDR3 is TGTGCCAGTAGTATGGTCGCAGGGGGAGGCGAAAAACTGTTTTTT. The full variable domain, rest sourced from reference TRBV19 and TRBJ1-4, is DGGITQSPKYLFRKEGQNVTLSCEQNLNHDAMYWYRQDPGQGLRLIYYSQIVNDFQKGDIAEGYSVSREKKESFPLTVTSAQKNPTAFYLCASSMVAGGGEKLFFGSGTQLSVL.